This passage covers 22 T cell receptor beta chains from one sample sequenced in a study of technical replicates of blood from a few donors. Profiled with immunoSEQ multiplex PCR; TCRdb holds only in-frame clones, not every one. Of 75,000 to 95,000 clones in the sample, 94% were seen once. Input material: T cells isolated from PBMCs. These receptors all stem from a human donor in good health.

The V call is TRBV7-2, the J call TRBJ2-3, with D unclear. The CDR3 length is 12 residues. Germline values: CDR1 SGHTA, CDR2 FQGNSA. V lost 5 bases and J lost 5, with 8 bases in between. In nucleotides, the CDR3 is TGTGCCAGCAGCCCTCTACTAGATACGCAGTATTTT. Amino acids: CASSPLLDTQYF.

This clone turned up a few times. The genes are TRBV10-3 and TRBJ2-5; 11 bases fit TRBD2. CDR3 length: 18 residues. V lost 7 bases, J lost 5 bases, and 18 bases stayed unmatched. Germline V gene sequence: CDR1 ENHRY, CDR2 SYGVKD. The CDR3 loop reads CAINGPIAGGPGLETQYF. The DNA of the CDR3 is TGTGCCATCAATGGACCCATAGCGGGAGGGCCCGGTTTGGAGACCCAGTACTTC.

This clone was detected a few times. The chain is built from TRBV9 and TRBJ1-1; 8 bases agree with TRBD1. Looked up from germline, CDR1 is SGDLS and CDR2 is YYNGEE. The junction had 3 bases not matched to a gene; V was cut back by 4 bases and J by 7 bases. CDR3 size: 12 residues. Written as DNA, the CDR3 is TGTGCCAGCAGCCGGACAGGGATTGAAGCTTTCTTT. It is translated as CASSRTGIEAFF.

J is TRBJ2-1 and V is TRBV7-2, with 8 bases aligning to TRBD1. This CDR3 comprises 14 residues. Germline V gene data show CDR1 as SGHTA and CDR2 as FQGNSA. Trimming took 4 bases from V and 6 from J; bases not matched to a gene: 5. The CDR3 DNA follows: TGTGCCAGCAGCTCTGGACAGGGTGGCAATGAGCAGTTCTTC. Protein: CASSSGQGGNEQFF. The variable domain in full, with the rest retrieved from reference TRBV7-2 and TRBJ2-1, is GAGVSQSPSNKVTEKGKDVELRCDPISGHTALYWYRQSLGQGLEFLIYFQGNSAPDKSGLPSDRFSAERTGGSVSTLTIQRTQQEDSAVYLCASSSGQGGNEQFFGPGTRLTVL.

V usage is TRBV7-2 and J usage is TRBJ1-4, with 7 bases that match TRBD1. CDR1 and CDR2 (germline): SGHTA, FQGNSA. The CDR3 extends over 16 amino acids. Trimming removed 5 bases from V and 4 bases from J; junction bases left unmatched: 10. For the CDR3, the DNA is TGTGCCAGCAGCCTGTACCGGGACAGAGATAATGAAAAACTGTTTTTT. Residues: CASSLYRDRDNEKLFF. The whole variable domain, filled in from reference TRBV7-2 and TRBJ1-4, reads GAGVSQSPSNKVTEKGKDVELRCDPISGHTALYWYRQSLGQGLEFLIYFQGNSAPDKSGLPSDRFSAERTGGSVSTLTIQRTQQEDSAVYLCASSLYRDRDNEKLFFGSGTQLSVL.

This chain links TRBV6-5 with TRBJ2-3, with TRBD1 as a possible D gene (6 bases). Trimming cost V 9 bases and J 5 bases, with 18 bases left between them. CDR1 and CDR2 (germline): MNHEY, SVGAGI. The CDR3 runs to 14 residues. As DNA, the CDR3 is TGTGCCAGTGGGTTCGACAGGACCGTAGATACGCAGTATTTT. Amino acids: CASGFDRTVDTQYF.

The chain recombines TRBV9 with TRBJ1-3; tentative D call: TRBD1 (6 bases). Per germline, CDR1 SGDLS and CDR2 YYNGEE. V lost 3 bases and J 4 bases, leaving 14 bases between the germline ends. The CDR3 extends over 15 amino acids. CDR3 loop: CASSEGGAQGNTIYF. In nucleotides, the CDR3 is TGTGCCAGCAGCGAGGGGGGGGCGCAAGGAAACACCATATATTTT.

The chain couples TRBV4-3 to TRBJ2-3, with D hard to call. The germline V gene has CDR1 LGHNA and CDR2 YSLEER. The V end was cut by 3 bases, the J end by 2 bases, with 9 bases between. This CDR3 comprises 14 residues. The DNA of the CDR3 is TGCGCCAGCAGCCAGCGCACAGTCACAGATACGCAGTATTTT. It translates to CASSQRTVTDTQYF.

This clone was picked up one time. The chain combines TRBV5-1 with TRBJ1-1; D perhaps matches TRBD1 (5 bases). This CDR3 has 13 amino acids. V was shortened by 4 bases and J by 2 bases, with 9 bases between the two germline ends. Germline lookup yields CDR1 SGHRS and CDR2 YFSETQ. For the CDR3, the DNA is TGCGCCAGCAGCCCCACAGGTAACACTGAAGCTTTCTTT. As protein: CASSPTGNTEAFF.

The V gene is TRBV19, the J gene TRBJ2-1; 9 positions agree with TRBD2. The junction had 9 bases not matched to a gene; V was cut back by 6 bases and J by 15 bases. CDR3 size: 12 residues. Germline loops: CDR1 LNHDA, CDR2 SQIVND (reference sequence). Written as DNA, the CDR3 is TGTGCCAGTAGCCTTCAGCGGGAGGCCCCGTTCTTC. Translation: CASSLQREAPFF.

CDR3: CASSFATGLQETQYF. In DNA, the CDR3 is TGTGCCAGCAGCTTTGCGACAGGGCTTCAAGAGACCCAGTACTTC. The rearrangement links TRBV11-3 to TRBJ2-5; 7 nucleotides match TRBD1. V shed 3 bases and J 2 bases; nucleotides not matched to a gene: 6. Germline V lookup: CDR1 SGHNT, CDR2 YENEEA. The CDR3 length is 15 residues.

The chain combines TRBV7-2 with TRBJ2-5; tentative D call: TRBD1 (8 bases). Per the germline V gene, CDR1 is SGHTA and CDR2 is FQGNSA. The CDR3 consists of 15 residues. Trimming left V 1 base short and J 4 bases short, with 13 bases between. The CDR3 here is CASSLDNRGGETQYF. In DNA, the CDR3 is TGTGCCAGCAGCTTAGACAACAGGGGGGGAGAGACCCAGTACTTC.

The chain is built from TRBV28 and TRBJ2-7; TRBD2 matches 7 bases. The V gene's germline CDR1 is MDHEN and CDR2 SYDVKM. J gave up 3 bases and V 5 bases, and 7 bases lay outside the gene matches. The CDR3 has 14 amino acids. The CDR3 DNA sequence: TGTGCCAGCAGTACCCCCGCTAGCGGCTACGAGCAGTACTTC. Its translation: CASSTPASGYEQYF.

This clone appeared many times. V usage is TRBV6-4 and J usage is TRBJ2-3, with TRBD2 matching over 12 bases. Trimming at V came to 2 bases and at J to 0 bases, leaving 0 bases not matched to a gene. The germline gives CDR1 MRHNA, CDR2 SNTAGT. CDR3 length equals 16 residues. The CDR3 protein is CASSDGTSGSTDTQYF. Here the CDR3 DNA reads TGTGCCAGCAGTGACGGGACTAGCGGGAGCACAGATACGCAGTATTTT.

Note on this clone: The same CDR3 is also encoded by other DNA sequences in this sample. The gene calls are TRBV5-6 and TRBJ1-5, with D possibly matching TRBD1 (5 bases). This CDR3 is built from 14 residues. CDR1 SGHDT and CDR2 YYEEEE come from the germline V gene. V lost 0 bases and J 4 bases, leaving 8 bases between the germline ends. CDR3 sequence reads: CASSLGRVNQPQHF. In DNA form, the CDR3 reads TGTGCCAGCAGCTTGGGCAGGGTTAATCAGCCCCAGCATTTT.

V gene TRBV7-2 combines with J gene TRBJ2-5, with TRBD1 matching over 8 bases. The CDR3 sequence is 16 residues long. Germline trimming cut 5 bases from V and 4 bases from J; bases unmatched to any gene: 12. Per the germline V gene, CDR1 is SGHTA and CDR2 is FQGNSA. The CDR3 here is CASSPQGALKRETQYF. The CDR3 nucleotides are TGTGCCAGCAGCCCGCAGGGGGCTCTTAAACGAGAGACCCAGTACTTC.

About this clone: The sample has other DNA sequences that encode this CDR3 too. The chain is built from TRBV7-9 and TRBJ2-7; D gene ambiguous. CDR3 size: 12 residues. Germline V gene sequence: CDR1 SEHNR, CDR2 FQNEAQ (reference sequence). The germline V and J ends were trimmed by 1 base and 3 bases, with 4 bases remaining between them. CDR3 sequence (DNA): TGTGCCAGCAGCTTAGGTAGCTACGAGCAGTACTTC. Amino acids: CASSLGSYEQYF.

This chain connects TRBV29-1 to TRBJ2-7; 8 bases line up with TRBD1. Germline V gene data show CDR1 as SQVTM and CDR2 as ANQGSEA. The CDR3 extends over 13 amino acids. The junction had 3 bases not matched to a gene; V was cut back by 3 bases and J by 2 bases. In nucleotides, the CDR3 is TGCAGCGTTGAGGGACAGGATACCTACGAGCAGTACTTC. It translates to CSVEGQDTYEQYF.

The genes are TRBV28 and TRBJ1-2; D is uncertain. The V and J ends lost 2 bases and 3 bases respectively, with 13 bases between them. The CDR3 covers 15 residues. Per germline, CDR1 MDHEN and CDR2 SYDVKM. The CDR3, as DNA: TGTGCCAGCAGTTTAGATTGGCAGGCCTACTATGGCTACACCTTC. It codes for CASSLDWQAYYGYTF.

The rearrangement uses TRBV4-3 and TRBJ2-7; possibly TRBD1 for D (6 bases). V lost 3 bases and J 4 bases, leaving 16 bases between the germline ends. The CDR3 runs 15 residues. Germline V gene sequence: CDR1 LGHNA, CDR2 YSLEER. The CDR3 bases are TGCGCCAGCAGCCACGAAATTGGGGACATTTACGAGCAGTACTTC. As protein: CASSHEIGDIYEQYF.

This chain uses TRBV28 with TRBJ2-1, with D perhaps matching TRBD2 (6 bases). Trimming removed 5 bases from V and 5 bases from J, with 19 bases in between. Germline CDR1 is MDHEN and CDR2 is SYDVKM. This CDR3 is 16 amino acids long. The CDR3 DNA is TGTGCCAGCAGTACCGTCATGGGCGGGGTGAACAATGAGCAGTTCTTC. Translated, it gives CASSTVMGGVNNEQFF.

V and J are TRBV28 and TRBJ2-3; 13 bases are a match to TRBD2. Germline assignment: CDR1 MDHEN and CDR2 SYDVKM. The CDR3 runs 16 residues. The V segment lost 5 bases and the J segment 7 bases; nucleotides outside the gene matches: 9. CDR3 sequence reads: CASSPRTSGSQNTQYF. The CDR3 region has the DNA TGTGCCAGCAGTCCTAGGACTAGCGGGAGCCAAAATACGCAGTATTTT.